This T cell receptor beta chain came from a study of T cell clusters in autoimmune cytopenias. This clonotype is identified as medium-sized from frequency. TRB was amplified from approximately 250 ng of peripheral blood genomic DNA per sample. CDR3 length: 13 residues. Germline V lookup: CDR1 LNHDA, CDR2 SQIVND (reference sequence). TRB rearrangements were amplified by touch-down multiplex PCR with mixed TRB-A/B primers. From the multiplex PCR reads, TCRdb lists one entry per CDR3 protein and no DNA. The repertoire table contains around 4,100 distinct CDR3 sequences. The data also belong to a second study, concerning T cell repertoires in aging, cancer and after chemotherapy. That report notes: In cancer patients, declining TCR diversity with age involved lost richness and lost evenness.

Sequenced: peripheral blood. The chain links TRBV19 to TRBJ2-3. This clonotype originated in a human donor in good health. The CDR3 sequence: CASTVGFTDTQYF. Full variable domain (missing parts from reference TRBV19 and TRBJ2-3): DGGITQSPKYLFRKEGQNVTLSCEQNLNHDAMYWYRQDPGQGLRLIYYSQIVNDFQKGDIAEGYSVSREKKESFPLTVTSAQKNPTAFYLCASTVGFTDTQYFGPGTRLTVL.